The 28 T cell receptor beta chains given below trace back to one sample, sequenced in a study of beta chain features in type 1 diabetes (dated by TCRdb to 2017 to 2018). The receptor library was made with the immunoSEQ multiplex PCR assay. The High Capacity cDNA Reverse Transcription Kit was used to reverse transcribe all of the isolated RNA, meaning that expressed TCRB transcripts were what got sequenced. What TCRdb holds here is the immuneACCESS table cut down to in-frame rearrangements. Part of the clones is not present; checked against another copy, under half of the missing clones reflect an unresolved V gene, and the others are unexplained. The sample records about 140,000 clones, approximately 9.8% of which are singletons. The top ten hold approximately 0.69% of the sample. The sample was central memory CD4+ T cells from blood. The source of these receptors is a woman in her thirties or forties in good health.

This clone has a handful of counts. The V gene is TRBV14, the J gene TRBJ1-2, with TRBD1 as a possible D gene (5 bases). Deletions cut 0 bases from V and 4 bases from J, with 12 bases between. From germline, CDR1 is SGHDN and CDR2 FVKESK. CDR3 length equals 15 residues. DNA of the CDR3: TGTGCCAGCAGCCAAGACAGGGTTGGGCTCTATGGCTACACCTTC. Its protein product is CASSQDRVGLYGYTF.

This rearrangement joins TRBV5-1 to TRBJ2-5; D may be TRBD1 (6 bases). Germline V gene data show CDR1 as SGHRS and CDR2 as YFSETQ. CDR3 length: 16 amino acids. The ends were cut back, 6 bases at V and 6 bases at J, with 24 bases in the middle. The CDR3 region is CASKPGQVGTGQTQYF. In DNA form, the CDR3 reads TGCGCCAGCAAACCCGGTCAAGTGGGAACAGGGCAGACCCAGTACTTC. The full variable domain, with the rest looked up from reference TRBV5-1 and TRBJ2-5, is KAGVTQTPRYLIKTRGQQVTLSCSPISGHRSVSWYQQTPGQGLQFLFEYFSETQRNKGNFPGRFSGRQFSNSRSEMNVSTLELGDSALYLCASKPGQVGTGQTQYFGPGTRLLVL.

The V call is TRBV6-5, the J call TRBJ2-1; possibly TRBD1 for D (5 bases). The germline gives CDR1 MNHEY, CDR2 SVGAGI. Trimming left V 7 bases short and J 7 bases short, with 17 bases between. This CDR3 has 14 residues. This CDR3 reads CASTSLGDRNEQFF. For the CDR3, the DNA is TGTGCCAGCACCAGTTTGGGCGACAGAAATGAGCAGTTCTTC.

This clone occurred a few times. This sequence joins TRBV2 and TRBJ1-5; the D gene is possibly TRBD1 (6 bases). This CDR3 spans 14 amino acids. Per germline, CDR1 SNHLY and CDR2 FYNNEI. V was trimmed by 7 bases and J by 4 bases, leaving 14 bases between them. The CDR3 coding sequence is TGTGCCAGCACCGGACGGACAGTTAATCAGCCCCAGCATTTT. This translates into CASTGRTVNQPQHF.

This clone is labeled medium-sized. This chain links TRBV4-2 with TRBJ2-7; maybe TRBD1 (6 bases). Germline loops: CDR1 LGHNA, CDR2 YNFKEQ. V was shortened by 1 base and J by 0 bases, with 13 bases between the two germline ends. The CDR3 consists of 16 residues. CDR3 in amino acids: CASSQAQGTSSYEQYF. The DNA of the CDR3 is TGTGCCAGCAGCCAAGCGCAGGGGACCAGCTCCTACGAGCAGTACTTC.

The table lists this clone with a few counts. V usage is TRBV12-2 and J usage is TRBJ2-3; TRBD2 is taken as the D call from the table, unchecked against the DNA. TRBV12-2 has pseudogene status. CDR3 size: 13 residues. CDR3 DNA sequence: TGTGCAAGTCGCTTGGGACTCACAGATACGCAGTATTTT. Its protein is CASRLGLTDTQYF.

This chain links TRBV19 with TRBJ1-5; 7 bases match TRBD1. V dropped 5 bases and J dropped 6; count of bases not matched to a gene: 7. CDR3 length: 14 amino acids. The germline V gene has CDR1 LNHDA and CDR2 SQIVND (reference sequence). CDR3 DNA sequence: TGTGCCAGTAGTTTCAGGGGGAAGGGTCAGCCCCAGCATTTT. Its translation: CASSFRGKGQPQHF.

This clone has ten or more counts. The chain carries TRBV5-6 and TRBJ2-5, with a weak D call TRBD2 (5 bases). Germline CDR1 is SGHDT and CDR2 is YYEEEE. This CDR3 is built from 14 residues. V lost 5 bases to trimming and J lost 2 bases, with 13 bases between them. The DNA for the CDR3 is TGTGCCAGCAGTCGAGGTACGGGACAAGAGACCCAGTACTTC. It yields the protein CASSRGTGQETQYF. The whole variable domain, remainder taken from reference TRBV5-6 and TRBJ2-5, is DAGVTQSPTHLIKTRGQQVTLRCSPKSGHDTVSWYQQALGQGPQFIFQYYEEEERQRGNFPDRFSGHQFPNYSSELNVNALLLGDSALYLCASSRGTGQETQYFGPGTRLLVL.

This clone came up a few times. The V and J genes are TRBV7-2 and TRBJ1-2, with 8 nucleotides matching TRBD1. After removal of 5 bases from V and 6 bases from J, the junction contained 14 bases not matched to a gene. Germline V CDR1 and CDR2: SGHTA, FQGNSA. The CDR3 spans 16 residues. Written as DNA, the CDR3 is TGTGCCAGCAGCCTAGGAACGGGGCAGGGGGCTCATGGCTACACCTTC. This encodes CASSLGTGQGAHGYTF.

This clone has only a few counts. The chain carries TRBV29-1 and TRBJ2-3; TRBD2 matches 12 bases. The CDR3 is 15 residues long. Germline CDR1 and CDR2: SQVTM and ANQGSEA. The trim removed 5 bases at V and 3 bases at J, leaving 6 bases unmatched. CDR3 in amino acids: CSVTRTSGVTDTQYF. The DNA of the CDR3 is TGCAGCGTTACTCGGACTAGCGGGGTGACAGATACGCAGTATTTT.

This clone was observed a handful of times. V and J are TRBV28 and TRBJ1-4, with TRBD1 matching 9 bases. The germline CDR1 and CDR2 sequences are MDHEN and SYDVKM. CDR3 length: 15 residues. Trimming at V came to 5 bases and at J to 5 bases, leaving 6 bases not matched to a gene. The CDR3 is CASSVPGQGNEKLFF. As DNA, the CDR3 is TGTGCCAGCAGTGTACCGGGACAGGGCAATGAAAAACTGTTTTTT.

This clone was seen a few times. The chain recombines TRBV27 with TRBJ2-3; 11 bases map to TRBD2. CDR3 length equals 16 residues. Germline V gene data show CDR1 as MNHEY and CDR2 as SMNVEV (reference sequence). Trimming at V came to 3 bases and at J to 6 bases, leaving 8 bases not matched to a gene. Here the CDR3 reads CASSFLAGGPGDTQYF. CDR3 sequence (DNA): TGTGCCAGCAGTTTCTTAGCGGGGGGGCCGGGGGATACGCAGTATTTT.

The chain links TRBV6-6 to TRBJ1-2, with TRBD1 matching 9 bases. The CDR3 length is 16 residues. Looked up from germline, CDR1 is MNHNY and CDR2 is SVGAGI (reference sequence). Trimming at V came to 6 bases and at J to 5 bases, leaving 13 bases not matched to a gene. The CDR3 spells CASSAAGQGFGYGYTF. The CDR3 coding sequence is TGTGCCAGCAGCGCCGCTGGACAGGGGTTCGGATATGGCTACACCTTC.

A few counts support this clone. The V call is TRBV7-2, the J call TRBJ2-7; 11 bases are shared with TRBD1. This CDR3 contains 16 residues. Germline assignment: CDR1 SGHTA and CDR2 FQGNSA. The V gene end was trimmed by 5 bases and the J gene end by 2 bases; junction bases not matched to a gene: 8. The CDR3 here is CASSPETGQGAYEQYF. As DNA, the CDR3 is TGTGCCAGCAGCCCCGAGACGGGACAGGGGGCCTACGAGCAGTACTTC.

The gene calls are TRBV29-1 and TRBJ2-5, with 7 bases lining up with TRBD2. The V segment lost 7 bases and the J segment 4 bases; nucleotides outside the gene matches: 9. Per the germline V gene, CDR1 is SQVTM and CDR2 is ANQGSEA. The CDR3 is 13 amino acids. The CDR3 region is CSAGAGVIETQYF. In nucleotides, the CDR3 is TGCAGCGCCGGCGCGGGGGTAATAGAGACCCAGTACTTC.

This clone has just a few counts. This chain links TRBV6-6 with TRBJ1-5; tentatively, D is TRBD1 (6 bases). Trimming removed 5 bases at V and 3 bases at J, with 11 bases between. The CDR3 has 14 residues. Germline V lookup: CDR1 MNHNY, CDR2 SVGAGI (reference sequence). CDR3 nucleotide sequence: TGTGCCAGCAGTAATCCAGGGGACAATCAGCCCCAGCATTTT. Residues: CASSNPGDNQPQHF.

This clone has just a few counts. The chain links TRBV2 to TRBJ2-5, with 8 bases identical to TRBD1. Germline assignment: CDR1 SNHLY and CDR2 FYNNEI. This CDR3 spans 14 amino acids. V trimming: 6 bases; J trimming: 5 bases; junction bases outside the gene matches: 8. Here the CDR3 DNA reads TGTGCCAGCAGCTTAGCACAGGGGGGTGAGACCCAGTACTTC. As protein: CASSLAQGGETQYF.

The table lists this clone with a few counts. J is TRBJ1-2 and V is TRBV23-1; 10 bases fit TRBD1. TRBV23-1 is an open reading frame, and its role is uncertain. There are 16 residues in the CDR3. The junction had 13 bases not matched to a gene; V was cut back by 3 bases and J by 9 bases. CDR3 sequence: CASSHSPGQGVGSYTF. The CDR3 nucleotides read TGCGCCAGCAGTCATTCGCCCGGACAGGGGGTCGGAAGCTACACCTTC.

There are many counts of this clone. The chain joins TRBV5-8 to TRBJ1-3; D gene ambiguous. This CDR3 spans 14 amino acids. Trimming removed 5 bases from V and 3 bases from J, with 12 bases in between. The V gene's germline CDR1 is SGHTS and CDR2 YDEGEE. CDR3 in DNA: TGTGCCAGCAGTACAGTAGGGAGTGGAAACACCATATATTTT. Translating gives CASSTVGSGNTIYF.

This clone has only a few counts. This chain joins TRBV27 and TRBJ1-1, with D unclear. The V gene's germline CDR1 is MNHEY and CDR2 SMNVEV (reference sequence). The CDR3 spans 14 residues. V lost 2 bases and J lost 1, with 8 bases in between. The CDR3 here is CASSLTEQNTEAFF. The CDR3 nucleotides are TGTGCCAGCAGTTTAACCGAACAGAACACTGAAGCTTTCTTT.

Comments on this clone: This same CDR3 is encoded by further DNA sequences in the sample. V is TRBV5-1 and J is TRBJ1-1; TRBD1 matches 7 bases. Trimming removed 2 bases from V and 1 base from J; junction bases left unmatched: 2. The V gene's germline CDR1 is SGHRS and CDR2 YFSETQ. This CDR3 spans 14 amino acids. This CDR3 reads CASSLRTGNTEAFF. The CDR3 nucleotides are TGCGCCAGCAGCTTAAGGACAGGGAACACTGAAGCTTTCTTT.

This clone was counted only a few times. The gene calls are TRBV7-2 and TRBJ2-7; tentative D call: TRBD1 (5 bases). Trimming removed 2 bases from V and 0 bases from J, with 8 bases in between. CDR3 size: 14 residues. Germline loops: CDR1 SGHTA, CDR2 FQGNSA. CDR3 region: CASSLLDISYEQYF. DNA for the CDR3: TGTGCCAGCAGCTTATTGGACATCTCCTACGAGCAGTACTTC.

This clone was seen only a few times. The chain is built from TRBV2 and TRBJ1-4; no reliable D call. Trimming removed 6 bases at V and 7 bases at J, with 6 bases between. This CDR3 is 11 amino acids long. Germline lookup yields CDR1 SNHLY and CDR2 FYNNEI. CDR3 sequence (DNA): TGTGCCAGCAGCTTAGCTGAAAAACTGTTTTTT. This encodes CASSLAEKLFF. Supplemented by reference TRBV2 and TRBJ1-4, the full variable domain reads EPEVTQTPSHQVTQMGQEVILRCVPISNHLYFYWYRQILGQKVEFLVSFYNNEISEKSEIFDDQFSVERPDGSNFTLKIRSTKLEDSAMYFCASSLAEKLFFGSGTQLSVL.

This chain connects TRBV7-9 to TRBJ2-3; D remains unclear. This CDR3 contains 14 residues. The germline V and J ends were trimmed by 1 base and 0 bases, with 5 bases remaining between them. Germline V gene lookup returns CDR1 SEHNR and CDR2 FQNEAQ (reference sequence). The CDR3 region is CASSLGASTDTQYF. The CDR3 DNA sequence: TGTGCCAGCAGCTTAGGCGCGAGCACAGATACGCAGTATTTT.

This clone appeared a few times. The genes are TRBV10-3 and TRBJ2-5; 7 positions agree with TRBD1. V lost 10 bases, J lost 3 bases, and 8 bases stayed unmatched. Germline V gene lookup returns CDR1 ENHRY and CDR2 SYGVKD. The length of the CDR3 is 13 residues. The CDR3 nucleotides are TGTGCCACCCAGGGCAGGGGGAAAGAGACCCAGTACTTC. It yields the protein CATQGRGKETQYF.

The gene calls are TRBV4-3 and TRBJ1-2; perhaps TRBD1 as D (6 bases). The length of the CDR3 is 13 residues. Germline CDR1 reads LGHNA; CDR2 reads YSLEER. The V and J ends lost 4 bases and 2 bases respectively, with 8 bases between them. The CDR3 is CASSRDTNYGYTF. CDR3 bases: TGCGCCAGCAGCCGGGACACAAACTATGGCTACACCTTC.

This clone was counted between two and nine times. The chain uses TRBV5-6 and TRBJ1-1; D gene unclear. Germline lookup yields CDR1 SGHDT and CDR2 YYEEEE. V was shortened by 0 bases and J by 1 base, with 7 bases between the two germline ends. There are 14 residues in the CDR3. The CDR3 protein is CASSLVQRNTEAFF. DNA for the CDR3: TGTGCCAGCAGCTTGGTACAGAGGAACACTGAAGCTTTCTTT.

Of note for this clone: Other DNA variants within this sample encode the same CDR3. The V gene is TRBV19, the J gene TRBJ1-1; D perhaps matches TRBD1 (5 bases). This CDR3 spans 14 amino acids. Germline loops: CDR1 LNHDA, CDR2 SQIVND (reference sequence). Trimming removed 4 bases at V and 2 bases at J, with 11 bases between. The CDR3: CASSSGQGNTEAFF. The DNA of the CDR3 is TGTGCCAGTAGTAGTGGGCAGGGAAACACTGAAGCTTTCTTT.